Sequencing of this TCR beta chain was carried out in a study of CD8+CD57+ T cells in acquired aplastic anemia (dated by TCRdb to 2016 to 2019). Concerning the study at large: DNA extracted from sorted CD4+ and CD8+ cells had a mean of roughly 3.4 ug, with a range of roughly 0.2 to 27.4 ug. A CD8+CD57+ expansion meant a frequency higher than the mean frequency seen in healthy subjects.

With respect to this clonotype: No antigen is known for it. No clone much larger than this one lies a single base away; base qualities are absent.

TCR beta VDJ combination and CDR3 sequence profiling used genomic DNA as the template. An Illumina HiSeq 2000 was used for TCR repertoire sequencing. On the study's bioinformatics: Repertoires were assessed using TRBV/TRBJ rearrangement plots, CDR3 size and DJ length profiles, and Simpson's diversity index. Whichever DNA sequence was most abundant in the deep sequencing data was defined as the immunodominant clone. CDR3 amino acid sequences were checked for sharing across subjects and were also compared against the VDJdb database and published repertoires. TCRdb trimmed the raw reads at Q25, called clones with MiXCR and kept productive beta chains. For every CDR3 protein sequence, its rows merge into one entry that carries the most common genes and DNA. The V and J calls follow TCRdb's processing rather than the paper's. Present in this sample are fewer than 200,000 distinct CDR3 sequences, 70% to 75% of which were seen just once. The biggest ten clones account for 35% to 60% of the sample.

Flow cytometry had shown CD8+CD57+ cell expansion in the patients selected for sequencing. Every patient had a diagnosis of severe acquired aplastic anemia based on International Study of Aplastic Anemia and Agranulocytosis and Camitta criteria. No patient had received any therapy when blood was sampled. In the study, sorted CD4+ and CD8+ blood T cells from patients with severe aplastic anemia and from healthy subjects underwent deep sequencing of TCR repertoires. Patients were enrolled under clinicaltrials.gov protocols 00001620, 01623167, 00001397, 00071045, 00081523 and 00961064 in the USA. Ficoll-Paque density gradient centrifugation was used to isolate peripheral blood mononuclear cells. Before DNA was extracted, CD4+ and CD8+ T cells were sorted using either FACS or magnetic beads. The research as a whole found: Although around 30 CD8+ CDR3 sequences were shared by patients and controls, these sequences appeared highly expressed in patients and within the immunodominant clones of patients. Patients and healthy controls showed no significant difference in CD8+ Simpson's diversity (P=0.060).

Sequenced: sorted CD4+, CD8+, or CD8+CD57+ T cells (not recorded which) from PBMCs. The sequence was collected from a human donor with aplastic anemia.

The DNA reads as follows: TGTGCCATCAGTGAGCCTAGCGGGGGGAATGAGCAGTTCTTC. It is translated as CAISEPSGGNEQFF. The V and J genes are TRBV10-3 and TRBJ2-1; 11 bases in between match TRBD2. The germline V gene gives CDR1 as ENHRY and CDR2 as SYGVKD. V is trimmed back by 2 bases and J by 7 bases, and the junction contains 1 base that no gene match accounts for. There are 14 amino acids in the CDR3, from cysteine to phenylalanine inclusive. Only the CDR3 part of the read is kept: 42 bases, read in frame from the first base.